The next 21 T cell receptor beta chains were all read from a single sample in a study of metastatic and nonmetastatic thyroid tumors. Thyroid surgery had not been preceded by any treatment in any patient. TCRdb redid the clone calls on the PCR reads using MiXCR. Of roughly 70,000 clones detected, less than 20% appear once; the ten largest clones hold about 13%. Sequencing input: blood. The receptors stem from a female donor with papillary thyroid cancer or a benign thyroid nodule (not recorded which). Some clones in this sample may be carry-over from other donors' samples.

This clone was detected only a few times. The chain is built from TRBV5-4 and TRBJ1-4; D ambiguous. The V end was cut by 1 base, the J end by 5 bases, with 12 bases between. The CDR3 is 15 amino acids. Germline loops: CDR1 SGHNT, CDR2 YYREEE (reference sequence). CDR3 amino acids: CASSLSWQDNEKLFF. The CDR3 DNA reads TGTGCCAGCAGCTTGAGTTGGCAGGACAATGAAAAACTGTTTTTT.

This clone was counted at least ten times. J is TRBJ2-1 and V is TRBV20-1; 9 bases agree with TRBD2. The CDR3 length is 17 residues. Germline loops: CDR1 DFQATT, CDR2 SNEGSKA (reference sequence). V lost 0 bases, J lost 1 base, and 7 bases stayed unmatched. The CDR3 DNA follows: TGCAGTGCTAGAGATTGGAGTGGACTAGCGTCCTACAATGAGCAGTTCTTC. Residues: CSARDWSGLASYNEQFF.

This clone came up many times. A much more abundant neighbour one base away suggests this may be a read error. This chain connects TRBV28 to TRBJ2-7; 7 nucleotides agree with TRBD2. CDR3 size: 14 residues. V shed 6 bases and J 7 bases; nucleotides not matched to a gene: 12. Germline loops: CDR1 MDHEN, CDR2 SYDVKM. The CDR3 protein is CASRPPLAPGEQYF. CDR3 coding DNA: TGTGCCAGCAGACCCCCACTAGCGCCCGGTGAGCAGTACTTC. Full variable domain (outside the CDR3, taken from reference TRBV28 and TRBJ2-7): DVKVTQSSRYLVKRTGEKVFLECVQDMDHENMFWYRQDPGLGLRLIYFSYDVKMKEKGDIPEGYSVSREKKERFSLILESASTNQTSMYLCASRPPLAPGEQYFGPGTRLTVT.

A remark on this clone: One end of the junction fails to match germline, which may point to a read error. The genes are TRBV4-1 and TRBJ1-6; D is ambiguous. Germline lookup yields CDR1 MGHRA and CDR2 YSYEKL. The CDR3 sequence is 13 residues long. Here the CDR3 reads CASGQVLAGTLHF. As DNA, the CDR3 is TGCGCCAGCGGCCAAGTATTGGCCGGGACCCTCCACTTT.

This chain connects TRBV5-8 to TRBJ1-5; 7 positions agree with TRBD1. The ends lost 4 bases at V and 2 bases at J; junction bases unmatched: 9. The CDR3 extends over 16 amino acids. Germline assignment: CDR1 SGHTS and CDR2 YDEGEE. CDR3 sequence: CASSGGTGDGNQPQHF. The DNA of the CDR3 is TGTGCCAGCAGCGGCGGTACAGGGGATGGCAATCAGCCCCAGCATTTT.

This clone was seen at least ten times. This chain links TRBV3-1 with TRBJ2-7, with D perhaps being TRBD1 or TRBD2 (6 bases each). The ends were cut back, 3 bases at V and 5 bases at J, with 17 bases in the middle. Germline CDR1 is LGHDT and CDR2 is YNNKEL (reference sequence). This CDR3 has 15 residues. The CDR3 sequence is CASSQGAGWGDEQYF. The DNA of the CDR3 is TGTGCCAGCAGCCAGGGGGCGGGATGGGGGGACGAGCAGTACTTC.

This clone was observed at least ten times. The chain recombines TRBV9 with TRBJ2-5, with D possibly matching TRBD2 (7 bases). The CDR3 totals 15 residues. Trimming cost V 1 base and J 5 bases, with 15 bases left between them. Germline loops: CDR1 SGDLS, CDR2 YYNGEE. This chain's CDR3 is CASSVMEGGGETQYF. CDR3 nucleotide sequence: TGTGCCAGCAGCGTAATGGAGGGGGGAGGGGAGACCCAGTACTTC. The full variable domain, rest sourced from reference TRBV9 and TRBJ2-5, is DSGVTQTPKHLITATGQRVTLRCSPRSGDLSVYWYQQSLDQGLQFLIQYYNGEERAKGNILERFSAQQFPDLHSELNLSSLELGDSALYFCASSVMEGGGETQYFGPGTRLLVL.

To note about this clone: The junction does not match germline at one end; this may be a read error. CDR3 sequence reads: CASSFLRDQPQHF. The CDR3 DNA reads TGTGCCAGCAGTTTTTTGAGGGATCAACCCCAGCATTTT. This chain uses TRBV27 with TRBJ1-5; no reliable D call. CDR1 MNHEY and CDR2 SMNVEV come from the germline V gene (reference sequence). This CDR3 contains 13 residues.

This clone appeared a few times. Compared with germline, one end of the junction differs, possibly owing to a read error. This chain links TRBV10-2 with TRBJ1-3, with D uncertain. CDR1 and CDR2 (germline): WSHSY, SAAADI. CDR3 size: 16 residues. The CDR3 loop reads CASSENTASSGNTIYF. For the CDR3, the DNA is TGCGCCAGTAGTGAGAATACAGCGAGCTCTGGAAACACCATATATTTT.

This clone was seen many times. The chain couples TRBV24-1 to TRBJ2-1, with TRBD2 identical over 9 bases. V lost 4 bases, J lost 4 bases, and 7 bases stayed unmatched. Germline V gives CDR1 KGHDR, CDR2 SFDVKD. The CDR3 runs to 16 residues. The CDR3 region has the DNA TGTGCCACCAGTGACAGCGGGGGGTACACATACAATGAGCAGTTCTTC. Translated, it gives CATSDSGGYTYNEQFF.

The chain carries TRBV6-1 and TRBJ1-3; D unresolved. The CDR3 is made up of 15 amino acids. CDR1 MNHNS and CDR2 SASEGT come from the germline V gene. Trimming removed 6 bases from V and 0 bases from J, with 12 bases in between. In nucleotides, the CDR3 is TGTGCCAGCAGGCCACCGGAGGGCTCTGGAAACACCATATATTTT. Protein sequence: CASRPPEGSGNTIYF.

This clone was found many times. The chain combines TRBV7-9 with TRBJ1-6; D perhaps matches TRBD1 (6 bases). V lost 2 bases to trimming and J lost 7 bases, with 12 bases between them. The length of the CDR3 is 15 residues. CDR1 is SEHNR and CDR2 is FQNEAQ in the germline V gene (reference sequence). The chain's CDR3 is CASSLFEGGNSPLHF. The CDR3 DNA is TGTGCCAGCAGCTTATTCGAAGGGGGGAATTCACCCCTCCACTTT.

V gene TRBV4-1 combines with J gene TRBJ1-1; 7 bases line up with TRBD1. The V and J ends lost 7 bases and 4 bases, in that order; junction bases with no gene match: 9. The germline V gene encodes CDR1 MGHRA and CDR2 YSYEKL. The CDR3 covers 14 residues. The CDR3 is CASTLLPGGTEAFF. Here the CDR3 DNA reads TGCGCCAGCACCTTGCTTCCAGGGGGCACTGAAGCTTTCTTT.

The chain joins TRBV11-3 to TRBJ1-1, with no clear D. The CDR3 is 13 amino acids. CDR1 and CDR2 (germline): SGHNT, YENEEA. Trimming left V 5 bases short and J 0 bases short, with 7 bases between. In nucleotides, the CDR3 is TGTGCCAGCAGCCACGGAGTGAACACTGAAGCTTTCTTT. Protein sequence: CASSHGVNTEAFF.

This clone was counted a few times. The chain joins TRBV12-3 or TRBV12-4 to TRBJ2-5, with 9 bases fitting TRBD2. This CDR3 is 13 amino acids long. V dropped 11 bases and J dropped 1; count of bases not matched to a gene: 5. The CDR3 nucleotides are TGTGCCTCGGCGGGAGGGACCCAAGAGACCCAGTACTTC. Its translation is CASAGGTQETQYF.

In this sample, this clone turned up once. The chain links TRBV7-2 to TRBJ2-7, with a weak D call TRBD1 (5 bases). CDR3 length: 15 residues. The V gene's germline CDR1 is SGHTA and CDR2 FQGNSA. V was pared by 4 bases and J by 4 bases, with 17 bases between. CDR3 loop: CASSSLFGAMYEQYF. The CDR3 DNA is TGTGCCAGCAGCTCCCTTTTTGGGGCGATGTACGAGCAGTACTTC.

Only a few counts were recorded for this clone. The genes are TRBV27 and TRBJ2-7; the match to TRBD2 covers 7 bases. V gave up 2 bases and J gave up 7 bases; unmatched junction bases: 8. The length of the CDR3 is 14 residues. Germline values: CDR1 MNHEY, CDR2 SMNVEV (reference sequence). DNA for the CDR3: TGTGCCAGCAGTTTAGGGGGGGGGACGGGGGAGCAGTACTTC. Protein product: CASSLGGGTGEQYF.

By share, this clone ranks as medium-sized. The V call is TRBV29-1, the J call TRBJ2-7; 11 bases map to TRBD2. The CDR3 covers 14 residues. Germline lookup yields CDR1 SQVTM and CDR2 ANQGSEA. The trim removed 3 bases at V and 4 bases at J, leaving 5 bases unmatched. The CDR3 region is CSVEGLAGGYEQYF. Written as DNA, the CDR3 is TGCAGCGTTGAGGGGCTAGCGGGAGGATACGAGCAGTACTTC.

The table lists this clone with many counts. The chain uses TRBV6-5 and TRBJ1-5; D may be TRBD1 (5 bases). This CDR3 comprises 15 residues. V lost 2 bases and J lost 0, with 8 bases in between. Germline loops: CDR1 MNHEY, CDR2 SVGAGI. This chain's CDR3 is CASSYLTDSNQPQHF. The CDR3 nucleotides are TGTGCCAGCAGTTACCTGACAGATAGCAATCAGCCCCAGCATTTT.

V is TRBV5-5 and J is TRBJ2-7, with 10 bases lining up with TRBD2. The germline V gene encodes CDR1 SGHKS and CDR2 YYEKEE (reference sequence). The CDR3 loop spans 14 amino acids. Trimming at V came to 3 bases and at J to 4 bases, leaving 4 bases not matched to a gene. CDR3: CASSWRAGGYEQYF. CDR3 nucleotide sequence: TGTGCCAGCAGCTGGAGAGCGGGAGGGTACGAGCAGTACTTC.

There are a few counts of this clone. The chain has TRBV12-3 or TRBV12-4 and TRBJ2-1; no reliable D call. V was clipped by 1 base and J by 14 bases, with 12 bases between them. This CDR3 is built from 12 residues. CDR3 in DNA: TGTGCCAGCAGTTTAGTACCGGCGGAAAAGTTCTTC. It specifies CASSLVPAEKFF.